This is a list of T cell receptor beta chains from one sample in a study of response to subunit inactivated influenza vaccine. TCRdb itself ran the RT-PCR reads through MiXCR, one entry per CDR3 protein. The table includes under 950,000 distinct CDR3 sequences, roughly 20% detected once. Sequences were derived from PBMCs from blood, sampled about 5 days after vaccination. The receptors were sampled from a man in his fifties who received an inactivated influenza vaccine. Both conserved end residues are trimmed from each CDR3. The D gene is left open where the match is weak.

V gene: TRBV4-3
D gene: -
J gene: TRBJ2-3
CDR3 protein: ASSPRPYTDTQY

V gene: TRBV4-2
D gene: -
J gene: TRBJ2-7
CDR3 protein: ASSQLIGATYEQY

V gene: TRBV28
D gene: TRBD2
J gene: TRBJ2-7
CDR3 protein: ASSSTSGQRGPYEQY

V gene: TRBV20-1
D gene: -
J gene: TRBJ2-1
CDR3 protein: SAVDRSSYNEQF

V gene: TRBV20-1
D gene: TRBD1
J gene: TRBJ1-5
CDR3 protein: SAREGSGGGSQPQH

V gene: TRBV5-1
D gene: -
J gene: TRBJ2-7
CDR3 protein: ASSLAQVPVYEQY

V gene: TRBV7-2
D gene: -
J gene: TRBJ2-2
CDR3 protein: ASSLAGTLVTPGELF

V gene: TRBV20-1
D gene: -
J gene: TRBJ1-6
CDR3 protein: SAPRVGESPLH

V gene: TRBV29-1
D gene: -
J gene: TRBJ2-3
CDR3 protein: SVASSGSTDTQY

V gene: TRBV4-3
D gene: TRBD2
J gene: TRBJ2-2
CDR3 protein: ASSQDASGGNTGELF

V gene: TRBV5-1
D gene: TRBD2
J gene: TRBJ2-3
CDR3 protein: ASSWTSGEADTQY

V gene: TRBV28
D gene: TRBD1
J gene: TRBJ2-7
CDR3 protein: ASSIHQTGGYEQY

V gene: TRBV29-1
D gene: -
J gene: TRBJ2-5
CDR3 protein: SVGGVRGAEETQY

V gene: TRBV20-1
D gene: -
J gene: TRBJ2-7
CDR3 protein: SAAGQTSYEQY

V gene: TRBV7-2
D gene: -
J gene: TRBJ2-7
CDR3 protein: ASSLVHYEQY

V gene: TRBV18
D gene: -
J gene: TRBJ1-1
CDR3 protein: ASSPQGRDTEAF

V gene: TRBV10-3
D gene: -
J gene: TRBJ2-6
CDR3 protein: AIQEVGANVLT

V gene: TRBV20-1
D gene: -
J gene: TRBJ1-5
CDR3 protein: SASKGPTNQPQH

V gene: TRBV6-5
D gene: -
J gene: TRBJ1-1
CDR3 protein: ASSYALGTNTEAF

V gene: TRBV6-5
D gene: -
J gene: TRBJ2-2
CDR3 protein: ASSYIPRGGELF

V gene: TRBV28
D gene: -
J gene: TRBJ1-2
CDR3 protein: ASSSLYGYT

V gene: TRBV9
D gene: TRBD2
J gene: TRBJ2-1
CDR3 protein: ASSAHSGGALLDEQF